The T cell receptor beta chain under discussion was sequenced for a study of cytomegalovirus exposure and HLA in healthy donors. The V and J ends lost 4 bases and 0 bases respectively, with 10 bases between them. The germline gives CDR1 SGHTA, CDR2 FQGNSA. This CDR3 comprises 15 residues. These donors were members of the approximately 110-subject validation cohort, a group separate from the roughly 670-subject first cohort. Regarding this clone: The antigen remains undetermined.

The data were produced by immunoSEQ multiplex PCR, yet TCRdb's version contains in-frame clones alone and is incomplete. The profile shows under 75,000 clones, 85% of them singletons. Study results and limitations: Most TCR sequences showed up rarely, but some public TCRs showed up in many donors. The study listed under 200 cytomegalovirus-associated TCR beta chains.

V gene TRBV7-2 combines with J gene TRBJ2-1; tentatively, D is TRBD2 (6 bases). The sequenced material came from PBMCs. The TCR comes from a young man in good health and CMV-seronegative. The CDR3 DNA reads TGTGCCAGCAGCTCAGCGGGCAACTCCTACAATGAGCAGTTCTTC. Translated, it gives CASSSAGNSYNEQFF.